This TCR beta chain appears in the sequencing data of a study of T cells in Graves' hyperthyroidism and ophthalmopathy (dated by TCRdb to between 2018 and 2020). The study in broad terms: A discovery cohort of roughly 100 patients, approximately 45 with Graves' ophthalmopathy and about 58 with stable Graves' hyperthyroidism, was used to find distinguishing TCR V-J signatures. Prospective prediction of ophthalmopathy was tested in an independent validation cohort of 18 to 20 hyperthyroidism patients and 15 to 17 patients who later progressed to ophthalmopathy. The 100 or so discovery patients were randomly divided into training and test sets at a 7:3 ratio. Thyroid tissue and blood T-cell repertoires from about six Graves' hyperthyroidism patients were also compared in the study. After blood sampling, hyperthyroidism patients were treated with methimazole at a starting dose of 30 mg daily, and ophthalmopathy patients were treated with high-dose intravenous methylprednisolone. The paper describes TCR Vbeta CDR3 sequencing of around 130 peripheral blood samples, made up of fewer than 50 ophthalmopathy patients, around 78 hyperthyroidism patients and 17 progressor patients.

From cysteine to phenylalanine, the CDR3 is 14 amino acids long. The retained sequence is limited to the CDR3, 42 bases, with the frame set at the first base. V is reduced by 1 base and J by 4 bases, leaving a spacing of 8 bases between them. In the germline V gene, CDR1 corresponds to SGHTA and CDR2 to FQGNSA. Exclusion was applied to patients with uncontrolled infections, other autoimmune diseases, pregnancy or lactation. Clinical symptoms, serum thyroxine and TRAb, thyroid ultrasound, and orbital computed tomography formed the basis for the diagnoses. Total RNA was extracted with Trizol reagent, and quality was checked on an Agilent 2100 Bioanalyzer. Study-wide conclusions, independent of this receptor: Sample size was not statistically predetermined, and blinding of investigators to group allocation was not performed. Most expanded thyroid clonotypes (frequency above 0.001) were also found in blood, which suggests that blood repertoires may mirror thyroid immune responses. A model built on a 13 V-J signature distinguished ophthalmopathy from stable hyperthyroidism, reaching 85% to 90% sensitivity and around 81% specificity in cross-validation and 80%/75% in testing. In validation, the model predicted progression to ophthalmopathy with around 71% sensitivity and about 73% specificity, a median of 6.5 months before onset.

Amplification of TCR beta CDR3 regions was carried out from RNA transcripts. The first round of RT-PCR for the TCR CDR3 was performed with the HTBI primer set and the Qiagen OneStep RT-PCR kit. The libraries were constructed in a second round of multiplex PCR and then size-selected and purified. The libraries were sequenced on an Illumina HiSeq2000 using paired-end 100 bp reads. As for the original processing: SOAPnuke was used to process the raw data, throwing out any read that contained adapters or uncalled bases, had a mean Phred below 15, or lacked an exact constant-primer or identifier match. High-quality paired reads were merged using COPE v1.2.5, and each unique nucleotide sequence was defined as a clonotype. MiTCR v1.1 was used to align clonotypes to the IMGT TRBV, TRBD and TRBJ reference segments. The analysis was restricted to V-J combinations with a frequency above 0.0001, which together covered 98% to 99.2% of the repertoires. A TCS score was defined as the ratio of F50 (clonal expansion) to E x V (chaos), with BLOSUM62-based TCRdist applied between CDR3 peptides within each V-J. Welch's t-statistics and random forest reduced 514 V-J features to roughly 13, which were used in a naive Bayes classifier (R e1071). The Morisita-Horn index was used to measure how similar the thyroid and blood repertoires were. The public reads were reprocessed in TCRdb via fastp at Q25 and MiXCR, keeping in-frame beta chains. CDR3 protein sequences are deduplicated, and each keeps its most common genes and DNA. The V and J calls, along with clone size, are taken from TCRdb and not from the paper's own processing. For this sample there are about 510,000 distinct CDR3 sequences; 40% to 50% appear just once. Together, the top ten hold around 44% of the sample.

A remark on this clonotype: Its antigen has not been determined. Base qualities are not recorded, but no much larger clone differs from it by a single base.

The chain was built from TRBV7-2 and TRBJ1-5, with TRBD1 as a weak D call on 5 bases. The source is an adult woman with Graves' disease, either hyperthyroidism or ophthalmopathy (not recorded which). Sequenced: peripheral blood or thyroid tissue (not recorded which). The CDR3 corresponds to CASSLGGANQPQHF. The nucleotides read TGTGCCAGCAGCTTAGGAGGGGCGAATCAGCCCCAGCATTTT.